The 9 T cell receptor beta chains below all came from one sample that was sequenced in a study of T cells expressing NK-cell markers (dated by TCRdb to 2018 to 2020). Library creation used 5' RACE. TCRdb names Illumina HiSeq 2000 as the instrument used. TCRdb reprocessed the reads into one record per CDR3 protein sequence, lacking DNA. The sample table includes under 200,000 distinct CDR3 sequences. The top ten clones comprise about a fifth of the sample. The specimen was blood T cells: a sorted CD56 or NKG2C T cell subset, CD4+ or CD8+ T cells, or bulk PBMC T cells (not recorded which). All receptors derive from a woman between 18 and 70 years old in good health.

This rearrangement joins TRBV5-1 to TRBJ2-6; TCRdb reports TRBD2, a call that lacks DNA to check it against. Germline V gene sequence: CDR1 SGHRS, CDR2 YFSETQ. This CDR3 is built from 18 residues. The CDR3 reads CASRFGTAPYAGANVLTF.

The chain links TRBV28 to TRBJ2-7. CDR3 length: 13 amino acids. Germline CDR1 MDHEN, CDR2 SYDVKM. CDR3 region: CASSRAYYYEQYF.

The chain is built from TRBV5-1 and TRBJ2-3; TCRdb's D gene call, TRBD1, goes unchecked for lack of DNA. The germline V gene has CDR1 SGHRS and CDR2 YFSETQ. The CDR3 is 15 residues long. The chain's CDR3 is CASRPQGPSTDTQYF. The full variable domain, completed using reference TRBV5-1 and TRBJ2-3, is KAGVTQTPRYLIKTRGQQVTLSCSPISGHRSVSWYQQTPGQGLQFLFEYFSETQRNKGNFPGRFSGRQFSNSRSEMNVSTLELGDSALYLCASRPQGPSTDTQYFGPGTRLTVL.

The J gene is TRBJ1-1, the V gene TRBV2; without DNA, the TCRdb call of TRBD1 cannot be checked. This CDR3 is built from 15 residues. CDR1 is SNHLY, CDR2 FYNNEI, per germline. The CDR3 is CASSLGTVADTEAFF.

V and J are TRBV20-1 and TRBJ2-1; the D call from TCRdb, TRBD2, cannot be confirmed without DNA. CDR3 length equals 17 residues. Germline loops: CDR1 DFQATT, CDR2 SNEGSKA (reference sequence). The CDR3 spells CSARDQAGLAGANEQFF.

The gene calls are TRBV21-1 and TRBJ2-1; TCRdb calls TRBD2, which cannot be checked without DNA. TRBV21-1 corresponds to a pseudogene. This CDR3 comprises 15 residues. The CDR3 protein is CASSKWKRAYNEQFF.

This chain connects TRBV12-3 or TRBV12-4 to TRBJ2-3. CDR3 length equals 14 residues. The CDR3 here is CASSLAGATDTQYF.

The chain combines TRBV20-1 with TRBJ1-1. The CDR3 is made up of 15 amino acids. From germline, CDR1 is DFQATT and CDR2 SNEGSKA (reference sequence). CDR3 loop: CSARDYGRLNTEAFF.

The chain carries TRBV3-1 and TRBJ2-5; TCRdb's D call, TRBD2, is unchecked because there is no DNA. Per the germline V gene, CDR1 is LGHDT and CDR2 is YNNKEL (reference sequence). This CDR3 is 16 amino acids long. The CDR3 here is CASSQGTSGSWETQYF.